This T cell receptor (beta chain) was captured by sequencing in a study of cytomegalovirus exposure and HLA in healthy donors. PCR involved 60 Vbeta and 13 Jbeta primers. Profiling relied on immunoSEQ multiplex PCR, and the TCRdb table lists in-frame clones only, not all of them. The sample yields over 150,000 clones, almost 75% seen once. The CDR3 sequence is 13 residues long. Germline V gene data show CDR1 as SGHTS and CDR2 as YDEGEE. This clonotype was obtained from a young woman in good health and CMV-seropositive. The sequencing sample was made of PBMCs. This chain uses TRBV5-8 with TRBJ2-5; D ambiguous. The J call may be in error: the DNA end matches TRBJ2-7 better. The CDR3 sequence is CASSLQASYEQYF. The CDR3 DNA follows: TGTGCCAGCAGCTTGCAAGCCTCCTACGAGCAGTACTTC.